A selection of T cell receptor beta chains follows, all from one sample in a study of neurological immune-mediated disorders. TCRdb re-called the 5' RACE reads through MiXCR, storing one row per CDR3 protein. Among 35,000 or so distinct CDR3 sequences listed, under 4% were seen once. The sample consisted of PBMCs. The receptors originated from a woman aged 55 to 70 with multiple sclerosis. The conserved cysteine and the conserved F or W are not part of the CDR3 here. Size tells how often a clone was seen (once, few, many) or the class of an expanded clone, and some rows leave it out.

J: TRBJ2-3
size: many
V: TRBV5-5
CDR3: ASSLPSGGDTDTQY

J: TRBJ2-1
size: many
V: TRBV10-1
CDR3: ASSADPDREQF

J: TRBJ1-4
size: few
V: TRBV3-1
CDR3: ASSHRRNNEKLF

J: TRBJ2-2
size: many
V: TRBV20-1
CDR3: GKTANTGELF

J: TRBJ2-7
size: few
V: TRBV12-3/TRBV12-4
CDR3: ASSSQGARDEQY

J: TRBJ1-1
size: many
V: TRBV7-2
CDR3: ASSLGDLPNTEAF

J: TRBJ2-2
size: many
V: TRBV24-1
CDR3: ATSDTTQAIRGTGELF

J: TRBJ1-2
size: many
V: TRBV5-5
CDR3: ASRVLPYGYT

J: TRBJ1-6
size: many
V: TRBV20-1
CDR3: SAPGGQGGNSPLH

J: TRBJ2-2
size: many
V: TRBV12-3/TRBV12-4
CDR3: ASSLISGTTGELF

J: TRBJ2-1
size: many
V: TRBV15
CDR3: ATSRDPTSGGYYNEQF

J: TRBJ1-3
size: many
V: TRBV20-1
CDR3: SASGTLSNTIY

J: TRBJ2-1
size: many
V: TRBV6-5
CDR3: ASKRTGLAGGPEQF

J: TRBJ2-5
size: .
V: TRBV20-1
CDR3: SAGAFFPLQETQY

J: TRBJ2-7
size: few
V: TRBV6-5
CDR3: ASSIGQAGEQY

J: TRBJ2-3
size: many
V: TRBV15
CDR3: ATSGAGALTDTQY

J: TRBJ2-3
size: many
V: TRBV10-3
CDR3: AIGSKGQGPDTQY

J: TRBJ1-5
size: many
V: TRBV7-2
CDR3: ASNRQGGRPQH

J: TRBJ2-3
size: many
V: TRBV5-1
CDR3: ASSLAPGVTLGTDTQY

J: TRBJ1-2
size: many
V: TRBV29-1
CDR3: SVAGQENYGYT

J: TRBJ2-2
size: many
V: TRBV27
CDR3: ASSLNRPAPLNTGELF

J: TRBJ2-5
size: many
V: TRBV6-5
CDR3: ASSQTKETQY

J: TRBJ1-4
size: many
V: TRBV5-1
CDR3: ASSLLGDTREKLF

J: TRBJ1-1
size: many
V: TRBV20-1
CDR3: SAHNPSGNTEAF

J: TRBJ1-1
size: many
V: TRBV3-1
CDR3: ASSLIRDTEAF

J: TRBJ2-7
size: many
V: TRBV5-1
CDR3: ASSFGTYQSSYEQY

J: TRBJ1-2
size: many
V: TRBV6-5
CDR3: ASSYSEGLPYT

J: TRBJ1-6
size: many
V: TRBV12-3/TRBV12-4
CDR3: ASSLETGSPLH

J: TRBJ1-1
size: many
V: TRBV14
CDR3: ASSPRLTGLNTEAF

J: TRBJ2-3
size: few
V: TRBV4-1
CDR3: ASIQVAPGGVSDTQY

J: TRBJ2-3
size: many
V: TRBV7-2
CDR3: ASSSTSGGAADTQY

J: TRBJ2-3
size: many
V: TRBV10-2
CDR3: ASSITGTSGGAITDTQY